Below are 8 T cell receptor beta chains sequenced from a single sample in a study of T-cell memory formation after mild COVID-19. TCRdb re-derived calls from the 5' RACE reads in MiXCR, one entry per CDR3 protein. The repertoire holds about 140,000 distinct CDR3 sequences, approximately 14% seen once, with around an eighth in the top ten. What was sequenced was PBMCs or a T cell subset sorted from them (not recorded which). These receptors were taken from an adult woman who had mild COVID-19 (a few samples of this study predate the infection). Cell type and time point are not known.

There are a few counts of this clonotype. The rearrangement links TRBV5-4 to TRBJ1-2; TRBD1 agrees at 8 bases. Germline V gives CDR1 SGHNT, CDR2 YYREEE (reference sequence). This CDR3 has 15 amino acids. V lost 4 bases to trimming and J lost 8 bases; unmatched junction nucleotides: 13. CDR3 region: CASSGMGQDLLGYTF. As DNA, the CDR3 is TGTGCCAGCAGCGGAATGGGACAGGACCTTCTGGGCTACACCTTC.

This clonotype was detected only a few times. V is TRBV12-5 and J is TRBJ2-2; 8 bases match TRBD1. J gave up 4 bases and V 1 base, and 5 bases lay outside the gene matches. The germline gives CDR1 LGHNT, CDR2 FRNRAP. The CDR3 runs to 16 residues. The CDR3 DNA follows: TGTGCTAGTGGTTTGGGGAAGACAGGGGTCACCGGGGAGCTGTTTTTT. It codes for CASGLGKTGVTGELFF. The full variable domain, completed using reference TRBV12-5 and TRBJ2-2, is DARVTQTPRHKVTEMGQEVTMRCQPILGHNTVFWYRQTMMQGLELLAYFRNRAPLDDSGMPKDRFSAEMPDATLATLKIQPSEPRDSAVYFCASGLGKTGVTGELFFGEGSRLTVL.

This clonotype was picked up a small number of times. The V gene is TRBV5-5, the J gene TRBJ2-7, with TRBD1 as a possible D gene (6 bases). The CDR3 loop spans 15 amino acids. Germline CDR1 and CDR2: SGHKS and YYEKEE (reference sequence). Trimming removed 4 bases from V and 4 bases from J, with 18 bases in between. The CDR3 protein is CASSVTPQGTYEQYF. The CDR3 DNA is TGTGCCAGCAGCGTAACTCCACAGGGTACGTACGAGCAGTACTTC.

This clonotype has just a few counts. The CDR3 sequence is CASTGQTEAFF. CDR3 coding DNA: TGTGCCAGCACGGGACAGACTGAAGCTTTCTTT. The V and J genes are TRBV6-5 and TRBJ1-1; 7 nucleotides line up with TRBD1. The CDR3 is 11 residues long. The J segment lost 5 bases and the V segment lost 7 bases, leaving 1 base of the junction unmatched. The germline V gene has CDR1 MNHEY and CDR2 SVGAGI.

The V gene is TRBV12-3 or TRBV12-4, the J gene TRBJ1-2; 7 bases agree with TRBD1. V lost 2 bases to trimming and J lost 3 bases; unmatched junction nucleotides: 3. This CDR3 has 14 amino acids. As DNA, the CDR3 is TGTGCCAGCAGTTTAATTGGGACAGACTATGGCTACACCTTC. The encoded protein is CASSLIGTDYGYTF.

The chain carries TRBV29-1 and TRBJ2-1; TRBD2 matches 8 bases. The CDR3 is made up of 14 amino acids. Unmatched junction bases numbered 4, after V lost 6 bases and J lost 0 bases. The germline V gene has CDR1 SQVTM and CDR2 ANQGSEA. The DNA for the CDR3 is TGCAGCGTGACCCGGGAGGGCTCCTACAATGAGCAGTTCTTC. Translation: CSVTREGSYNEQFF.

This clonotype was recorded a few times. The chain is built from TRBV18 and TRBJ2-5; D is perhaps TRBD1 or TRBD2 (5 bases each). Trimming cost V 3 bases and J 3 bases, with 8 bases left between them. Germline V gene lookup returns CDR1 KGHSH and CDR2 LQKENI. The CDR3 spans 13 residues. The CDR3 loop reads CASSPGRKETQYF. As DNA, the CDR3 is TGTGCCAGCTCACCGGGACGGAAAGAGACCCAGTACTTC.

The chain combines TRBV24-1 with TRBJ2-1; D not certain. Germline-derived CDR1 and CDR2 are KGHDR and SFDVKD. V lost 2 bases and J 4 bases, leaving 20 bases between the germline ends. The CDR3 totals 18 residues. Here the CDR3 reads CATSDSHALGLAYNEQFF. The CDR3 nucleotides are TGTGCCACCAGTGATTCTCACGCGCTAGGGTTGGCATACAATGAGCAGTTCTTC.